The T cell receptor beta chain under discussion was sequenced for a study of CD8+CD57+ T cells in acquired aplastic anemia. Findings and caveats of the study: There were twenty-nine CD8+ CDR3 sequences that occurred in both patients and controls. CD8+ Simpson's diversity in patients was not significantly different from that in controls.

This clonotype showed up many times. Its antigen remains unknown. Selection for sequencing was limited to patients who had shown CD8+CD57+ cell expansion by flow cytometry. CDR3 and TCR beta VDJ profiling relied on a genomic DNA template. From the reads, TCRdb called clonotypes with MiXCR, one entry per CDR3 protein. The table records some 170,000 distinct CDR3 sequences, around 48% of them present only once. With V trimmed by 4 bases and J by 4 bases, 7 bases remained unmatched. Germline V gene data show CDR1 as LGHDT and CDR2 as YNNKEL (reference sequence). The length of the CDR3 is 14 residues. Source material: sorted CD4+, CD8+, or CD8+CD57+ T cells (not recorded which) from PBMCs. This rearrangement joins TRBV3-1 to TRBJ2-7; 7 bases line up with TRBD1. This TCR was sampled from a human donor with aplastic anemia. CDR3 DNA: TGTGCCAGCAGCCTACGGACAGGTGAATACGAGCAGTACTTC. Amino acid sequence: CASSLRTGEYEQYF.